A single sample gave rise to the 15 T cell receptor beta chains below, sequenced in a study of blood T cell repertoires in COVID-19. TCRdb's table, derived via immunoSEQ multiplex PCR, lists solely in-frame clones and lacks some. The repertoire has approximately 400,000 clones, about 88% of them found once; the top ten carry 0.9% to 1.5%. The sequenced material came from PBMCs or T cells enriched from blood (not recorded which). These TCRs come from a woman aged 18-29 years who had recovered from COVID-19.

The chain is built from TRBV30 and TRBJ1-1; the match to TRBD1 covers 9 bases. The CDR3 covers 13 residues. Germline loops: CDR1 GTSNPN, CDR2 SVGIG (reference sequence). V trimming: 3 bases; J trimming: 4 bases; junction bases outside the gene matches: 3. CDR3 nucleotides: TGTGCCTGGAGAGGGACAGGGCTCACTGAAGCTTTCTTT. It specifies CAWRGTGLTEAFF.

This clone was seen a single time. This chain connects TRBV29-1 to TRBJ2-7; TRBD1 matches at 10 bases. Germline V gene lookup returns CDR1 SQVTM and CDR2 ANQGSEA. The CDR3 covers 13 residues. With V trimmed by 3 bases and J by 4 bases, 3 bases remained unmatched. The CDR3 protein is CSVDGTGVYEQYF. The CDR3 region has the DNA TGCAGCGTTGATGGGACAGGGGTTTACGAGCAGTACTTC.

The chain joins TRBV5-6 to TRBJ1-6; 9 bases align to TRBD1. The CDR3 totals 16 residues. V shed 4 bases and J 5 bases; nucleotides not matched to a gene: 7. Germline-derived CDR1 and CDR2 are SGHDT and YYEEEE. In DNA form, the CDR3 reads TGTGCCAGCAGCCCGTGGACAGGGGAGGATAATTCACCCCTCCACTTT. Amino acids: CASSPWTGEDNSPLHF.

The chain recombines TRBV7-3 with TRBJ2-3; D remains ambiguous. V shed 1 base and J shed 0 bases, with 8 bases lying between them. In germline, CDR1 is SGHTA, CDR2 FQGTGA. This CDR3 has 15 amino acids. CDR3 loop: CASSLNPTSTDTQYF. CDR3 bases: TGTGCCAGCAGCTTAAACCCGACTAGCACAGATACGCAGTATTTT.

This chain uses TRBV28 with TRBJ1-1; possibly TRBD1 for D (6 bases). Between the trimmed V and J ends, which lost 3 bases and 6 bases, there was a span of 14 bases. Germline loops: CDR1 MDHEN, CDR2 SYDVKM. This CDR3 has 14 amino acids. Here the CDR3 reads CASSFPQGRAEAFF. Here the CDR3 DNA reads TGTGCCAGCAGTTTCCCTCAGGGGAGGGCTGAAGCTTTCTTT.

V gene TRBV28 combines with J gene TRBJ2-1; 8 nucleotides match TRBD1. J was trimmed by 8 bases and V by 6 bases; bases with no gene match: 9. Germline V gives CDR1 MDHEN, CDR2 SYDVKM. This CDR3 spans 14 amino acids. This chain's CDR3 is CASSRGQGYDEQFF. The DNA of the CDR3 is TGTGCCAGCAGCAGAGGACAGGGTTATGATGAGCAGTTCTTC.

V gene TRBV6-5 combines with J gene TRBJ1-5, with D maybe TRBD1 (6 bases). The V and J ends lost 8 bases and 3 bases respectively, with 17 bases between them. This CDR3 contains 15 residues. Germline CDR1 MNHEY, CDR2 SVGAGI. The CDR3 region has the DNA TGTGCCAGCGCCCAACCCTACAGGGACAATCAGCCCCAGCATTTT. Protein product: CASAQPYRDNQPQHF.

The rearrangement uses TRBV9 and TRBJ1-2; 7 nucleotides match TRBD1. The length of the CDR3 is 14 residues. Germline values: CDR1 SGDLS, CDR2 YYNGEE. V lost 0 bases, J lost 6 bases, and 5 bases stayed unmatched. The CDR3 DNA follows: TGTGCCAGCAGCGTAGCACAGGGGAGAAATGGCTACACCTTC. Translation gives CASSVAQGRNGYTF.

The gene calls are TRBV27 and TRBJ1-1; D gene unclear. Germline V gene sequence: CDR1 MNHEY, CDR2 SMNVEV (reference sequence). The ends were cut back, 4 bases at V and 1 base at J, with 22 bases in the middle. CDR3 length: 18 residues. CDR3 loop: CASSYRRVSISGNTEAFF. CDR3 bases: TGTGCCAGCAGTTACCGCCGAGTTTCGATTTCGGGGAACACTGAAGCTTTCTTT.

This chain uses TRBV5-1 with TRBJ1-6, with TRBD1 matching 8 bases. Per germline, CDR1 SGHRS and CDR2 YFSETQ. The V segment lost 1 base and the J segment 0 bases; nucleotides outside the gene matches: 12. The CDR3 consists of 20 residues. CDR3 in DNA: TGCGCCAGCAGCTTGACCGGACAGGGCCACCTTAGCTCCTATAATTCACCCCTCCACTTT. Its protein product is CASSLTGQGHLSSYNSPLHF.

The genes are TRBV6-2 or TRBV6-3 and TRBJ2-7; 7 bases map to TRBD1. This CDR3 is built from 14 residues. The V segment lost 4 bases and the J segment 0 bases; nucleotides outside the gene matches: 3. Germline V CDR1 and CDR2: MNHEY, SVGEGT. The CDR3 DNA follows: TGTGCCAGCAGTTCACAGGGGTCCTCCTACGAGCAGTACTTC. Translated: CASSSQGSSYEQYF.

The chain uses TRBV6-5 and TRBJ2-7; D perhaps matches TRBD2 (6 bases). The CDR3 loop spans 15 amino acids. CDR1 is MNHEY, CDR2 SVGAGI, per germline. V was pared by 7 bases and J by 1 base, with 17 bases between. CDR3 region: CASTSRRELSYEQYF. CDR3 in DNA: TGTGCCAGCACATCCAGGAGGGAGCTGTCCTACGAGCAGTACTTC.

Note on this clone: The same CDR3 arises from other DNA sequences in this sample as well. This chain links TRBV7-3 with TRBJ2-1, with D unresolved. This CDR3 contains 11 residues. Germline V gene data show CDR1 as SGHTA and CDR2 as FQGTGA. V lost 3 bases to trimming and J lost 5 bases, with 2 bases between them. The CDR3 spells CASSFDNEQFF. As DNA, the CDR3 is TGTGCCAGCAGCTTCGACAATGAGCAGTTCTTC.

In its sample, this clone was seen once. V and J are TRBV7-9 and TRBJ2-5; tentative D call: TRBD1 (6 bases). V was trimmed by 5 bases and J by 3 bases, leaving 16 bases between them. CDR3 length: 15 amino acids. CDR1 SEHNR and CDR2 FQNEAQ come from the germline V gene (reference sequence). CDR3 in DNA: TGTGCCAGCAGCCCGACAGGAATAAGAGAAGAGACCCAGTACTTC. As protein: CASSPTGIREETQYF.

Of note for this clone: The identical CDR3 is also encoded by other nucleotide sequences in the sample. The rearrangement joins TRBV30 to TRBJ1-1; D is unclear. The germline V and J ends were trimmed by 0 bases and 5 bases, with 10 bases remaining between them. This CDR3 has 13 amino acids. Germline V gives CDR1 GTSNPN, CDR2 SVGIG (reference sequence). DNA of the CDR3: TGTGCCTGGAGTGTATCTAGTAGGACTGAAGCTTTCTTT. Translated: CAWSVSSRTEAFF.